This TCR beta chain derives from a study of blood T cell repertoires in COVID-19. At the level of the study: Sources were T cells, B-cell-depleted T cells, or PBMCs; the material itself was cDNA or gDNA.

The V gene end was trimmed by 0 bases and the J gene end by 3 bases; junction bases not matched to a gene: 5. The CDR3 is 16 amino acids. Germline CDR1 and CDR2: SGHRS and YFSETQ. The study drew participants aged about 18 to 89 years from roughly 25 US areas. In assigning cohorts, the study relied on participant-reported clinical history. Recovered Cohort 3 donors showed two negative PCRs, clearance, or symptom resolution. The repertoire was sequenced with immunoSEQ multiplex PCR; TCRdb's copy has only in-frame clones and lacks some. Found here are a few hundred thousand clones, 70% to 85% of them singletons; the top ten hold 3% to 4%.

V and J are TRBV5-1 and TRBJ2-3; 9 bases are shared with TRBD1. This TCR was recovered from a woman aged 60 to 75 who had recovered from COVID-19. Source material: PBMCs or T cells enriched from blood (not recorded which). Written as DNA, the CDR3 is TGCGCCAGCAGCTTGGCCACCGGGACAGGGACAGATACGCAGTATTTT. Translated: CASSLATGTGTDTQYF.